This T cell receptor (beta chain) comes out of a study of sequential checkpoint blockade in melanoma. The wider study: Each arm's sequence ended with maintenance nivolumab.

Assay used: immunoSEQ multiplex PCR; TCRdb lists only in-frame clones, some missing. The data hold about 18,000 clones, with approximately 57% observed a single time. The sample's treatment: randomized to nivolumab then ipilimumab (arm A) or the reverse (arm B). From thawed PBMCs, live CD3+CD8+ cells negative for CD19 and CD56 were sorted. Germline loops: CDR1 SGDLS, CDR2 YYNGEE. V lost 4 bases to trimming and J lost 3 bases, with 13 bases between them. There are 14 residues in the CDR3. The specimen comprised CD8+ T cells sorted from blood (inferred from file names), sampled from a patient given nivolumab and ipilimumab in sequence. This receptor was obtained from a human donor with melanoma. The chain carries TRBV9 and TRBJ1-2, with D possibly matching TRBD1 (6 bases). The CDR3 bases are TGTGCCAGCAGCCTGGGGGCAGGAGACTATGGCTACACCTTC. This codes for CASSLGAGDYGYTF.